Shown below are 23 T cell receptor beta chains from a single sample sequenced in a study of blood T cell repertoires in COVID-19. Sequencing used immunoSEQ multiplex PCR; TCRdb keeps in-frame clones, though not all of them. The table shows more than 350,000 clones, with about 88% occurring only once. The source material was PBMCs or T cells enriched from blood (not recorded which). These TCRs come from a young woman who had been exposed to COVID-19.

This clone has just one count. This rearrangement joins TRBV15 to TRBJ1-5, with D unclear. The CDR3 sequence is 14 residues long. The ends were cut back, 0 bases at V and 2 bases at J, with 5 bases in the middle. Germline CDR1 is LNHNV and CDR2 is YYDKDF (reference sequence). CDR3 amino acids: CATSREGGNQPQHF. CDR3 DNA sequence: TGTGCCACCAGCAGAGAGGGCGGCAATCAGCCCCAGCATTTT.

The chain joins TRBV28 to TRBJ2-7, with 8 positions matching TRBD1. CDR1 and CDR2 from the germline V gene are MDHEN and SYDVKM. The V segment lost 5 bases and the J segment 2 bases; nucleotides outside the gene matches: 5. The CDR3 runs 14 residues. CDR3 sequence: CASSITGGTYEQYF. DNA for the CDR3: TGTGCCAGCAGTATAACAGGGGGGACCTACGAGCAGTACTTC.

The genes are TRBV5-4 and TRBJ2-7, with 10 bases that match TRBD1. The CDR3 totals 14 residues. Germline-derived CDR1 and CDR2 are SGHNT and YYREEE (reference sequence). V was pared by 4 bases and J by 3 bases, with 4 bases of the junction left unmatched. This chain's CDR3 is CASSADRGNYEQYF. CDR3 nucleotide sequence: TGTGCCAGCAGCGCGGACAGGGGGAACTACGAGCAGTACTTC. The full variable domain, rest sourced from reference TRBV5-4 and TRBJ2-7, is ETGVTQSPTHLIKTRGQQVTLRCSSQSGHNTVSWYQQALGQGPQFIFQYYREEENGRGNFPPRFSGLQFPNYSSELNVNALELDDSALYLCASSADRGNYEQYFGPGTRLTVT.

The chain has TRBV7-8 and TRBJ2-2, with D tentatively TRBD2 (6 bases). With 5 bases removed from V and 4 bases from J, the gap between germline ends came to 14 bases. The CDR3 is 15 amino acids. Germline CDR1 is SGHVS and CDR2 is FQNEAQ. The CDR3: CASSLRSGGTGELFF. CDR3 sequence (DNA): TGTGCCAGCAGCCTCCGTTCCGGGGGCACCGGGGAGCTGTTTTTT. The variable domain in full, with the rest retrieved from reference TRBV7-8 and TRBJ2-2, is GAGVSQSPRYKVAKRGQDVALRCDPISGHVSLFWYQQALGQGPEFLTYFQNEAQLDKSGLPSDRFFAERPEGSVSTLKIQRTQQEDSAVYLCASSLRSGGTGELFFGEGSRLTVL.

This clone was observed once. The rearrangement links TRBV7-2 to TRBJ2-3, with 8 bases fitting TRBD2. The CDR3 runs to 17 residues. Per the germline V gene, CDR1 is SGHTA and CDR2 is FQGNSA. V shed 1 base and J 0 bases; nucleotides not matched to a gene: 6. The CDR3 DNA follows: TGTGCCAGCAGCTTAGTCGGAACTAGCGGAAGCACAGATACGCAGTATTTT. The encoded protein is CASSLVGTSGSTDTQYF.

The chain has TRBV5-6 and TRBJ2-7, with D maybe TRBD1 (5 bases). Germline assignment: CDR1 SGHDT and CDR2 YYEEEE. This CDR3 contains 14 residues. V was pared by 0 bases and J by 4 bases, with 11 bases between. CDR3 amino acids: CASSLGPGSYEQYF. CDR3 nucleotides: TGTGCCAGCAGCTTGGGCCCAGGGTCATACGAGCAGTACTTC.

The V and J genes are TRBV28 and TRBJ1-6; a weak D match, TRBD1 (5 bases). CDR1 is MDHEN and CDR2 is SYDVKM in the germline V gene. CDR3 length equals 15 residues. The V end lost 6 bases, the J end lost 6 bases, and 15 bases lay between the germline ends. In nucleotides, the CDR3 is TGTGCCAGCAGGGACTACAGGTCCGGTAATTCACCCCTCCACTTT. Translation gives CASRDYRSGNSPLHF.

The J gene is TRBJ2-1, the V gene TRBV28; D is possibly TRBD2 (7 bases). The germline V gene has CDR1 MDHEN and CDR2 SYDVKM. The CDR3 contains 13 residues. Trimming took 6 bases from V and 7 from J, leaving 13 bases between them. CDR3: CASRLGGGNEQFF. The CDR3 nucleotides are TGTGCCAGCAGGCTGGGAGGGGGGAATGAGCAGTTCTTC.

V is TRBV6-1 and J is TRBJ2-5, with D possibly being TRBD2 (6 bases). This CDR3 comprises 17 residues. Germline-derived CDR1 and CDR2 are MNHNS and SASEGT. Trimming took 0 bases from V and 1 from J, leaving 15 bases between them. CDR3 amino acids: CASSEAGTFIAQETQYF. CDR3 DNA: TGTGCCAGCAGTGAAGCCGGGACTTTTATAGCCCAAGAGACCCAGTACTTC.

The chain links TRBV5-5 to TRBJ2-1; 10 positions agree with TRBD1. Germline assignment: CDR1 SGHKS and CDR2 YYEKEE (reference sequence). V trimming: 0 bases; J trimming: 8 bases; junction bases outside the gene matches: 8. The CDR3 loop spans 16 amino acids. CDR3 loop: CASSLAGTGVQYEQFF. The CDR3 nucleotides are TGTGCCAGCAGCTTGGCCGGGACAGGGGTTCAATATGAGCAGTTCTTC. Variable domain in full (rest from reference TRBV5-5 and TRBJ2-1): DAGVTQSPTHLIKTRGQQVTLRCSPISGHKSVSWYQQVLGQGPQFIFQYYEKEERGRGNFPDRFSARQFPNYSSELNVNALLLGDSALYLCASSLAGTGVQYEQFFGPGTRLTVL.

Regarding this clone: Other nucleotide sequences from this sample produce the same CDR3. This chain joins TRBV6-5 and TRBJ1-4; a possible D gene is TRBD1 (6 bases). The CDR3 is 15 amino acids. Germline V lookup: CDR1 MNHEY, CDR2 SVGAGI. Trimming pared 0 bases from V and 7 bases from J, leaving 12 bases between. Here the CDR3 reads CASSYSTGLSEKLFF. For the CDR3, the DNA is TGTGCCAGCAGTTACTCCACAGGGCTGAGTGAAAAACTGTTTTTT.

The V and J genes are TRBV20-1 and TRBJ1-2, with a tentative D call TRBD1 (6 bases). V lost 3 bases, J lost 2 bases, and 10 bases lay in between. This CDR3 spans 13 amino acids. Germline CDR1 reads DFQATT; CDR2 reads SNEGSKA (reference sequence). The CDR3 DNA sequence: TGCAGTGCTAGTCACACAGGGAACTATGGCTACACCTTC. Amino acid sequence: CSASHTGNYGYTF.

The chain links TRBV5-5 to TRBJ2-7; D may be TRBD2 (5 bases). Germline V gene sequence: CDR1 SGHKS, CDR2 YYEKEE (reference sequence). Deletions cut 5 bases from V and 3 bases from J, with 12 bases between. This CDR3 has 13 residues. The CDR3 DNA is TGTGCCAGCAGGAGAGGACTTATCTACGAGCAGTACTTC. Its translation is CASRRGLIYEQYF.

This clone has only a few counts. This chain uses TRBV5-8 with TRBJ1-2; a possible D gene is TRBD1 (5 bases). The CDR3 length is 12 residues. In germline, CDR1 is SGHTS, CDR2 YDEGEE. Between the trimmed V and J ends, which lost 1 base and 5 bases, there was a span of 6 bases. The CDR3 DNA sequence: TGTGCCAGCAGCTTGACAGGATATGGCTACACCTTC. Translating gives CASSLTGYGYTF.

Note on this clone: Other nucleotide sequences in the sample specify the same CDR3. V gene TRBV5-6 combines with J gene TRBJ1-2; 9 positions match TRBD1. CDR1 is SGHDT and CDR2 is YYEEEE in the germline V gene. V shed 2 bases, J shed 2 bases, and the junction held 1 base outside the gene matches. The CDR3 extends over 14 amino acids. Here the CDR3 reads CASSLGQGNYGYTF. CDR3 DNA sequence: TGTGCCAGCAGCTTAGGACAGGGGAACTATGGCTACACCTTC.

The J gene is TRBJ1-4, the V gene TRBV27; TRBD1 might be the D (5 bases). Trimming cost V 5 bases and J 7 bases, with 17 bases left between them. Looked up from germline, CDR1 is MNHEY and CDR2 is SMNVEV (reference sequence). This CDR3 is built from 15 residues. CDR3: CASSLRGEVFEKLFF. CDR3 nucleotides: TGTGCCAGCAGTCTCCGAGGGGAGGTCTTTGAAAAACTGTTTTTT.

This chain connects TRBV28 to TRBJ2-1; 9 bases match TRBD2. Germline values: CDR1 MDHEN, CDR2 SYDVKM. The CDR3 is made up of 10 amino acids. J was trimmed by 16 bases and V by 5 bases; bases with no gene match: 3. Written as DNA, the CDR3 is TGTGCCAGCAGTAGGACTAGCGTTTTCTTC. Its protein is CASSRTSVFF.

As DNA, the CDR3 is TGTGCCAGCAGCTCCCAGAAGGGGGAAGGCTACACCTTC. The encoded protein is CASSSQKGEGYTF. V is TRBV7-2 and J is TRBJ1-2, with D possibly being TRBD1 (6 bases). V lost 4 bases and J lost 8, with 14 bases in between. Per germline, CDR1 SGHTA and CDR2 FQGNSA. CDR3 length equals 13 residues.

The CDR3 protein is CASKYSGGHTDTQYF. Here the CDR3 DNA reads TGTGCCAGCAAATATAGCGGGGGGCACACAGATACGCAGTATTTT. The chain employs TRBV2 and TRBJ2-3; 10 bases fit TRBD2. V lost 7 bases, J lost 2 bases, and 6 bases stayed unmatched. Germline CDR1 is SNHLY and CDR2 is FYNNEI. The CDR3 extends over 15 amino acids.

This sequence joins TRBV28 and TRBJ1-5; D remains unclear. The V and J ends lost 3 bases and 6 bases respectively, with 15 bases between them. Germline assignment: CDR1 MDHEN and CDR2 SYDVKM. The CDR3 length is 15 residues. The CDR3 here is CASSLLTGRAQPQHF. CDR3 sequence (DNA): TGTGCCAGCAGTTTGCTCACGGGTCGTGCTCAGCCCCAGCATTTT.

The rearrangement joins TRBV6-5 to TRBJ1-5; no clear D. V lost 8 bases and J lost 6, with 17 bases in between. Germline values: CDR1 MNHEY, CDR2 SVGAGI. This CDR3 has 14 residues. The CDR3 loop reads CASSSRGTTQPQHF. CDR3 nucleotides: TGTGCCAGCTCATCACGGGGTACTACTCAGCCCCAGCATTTT.

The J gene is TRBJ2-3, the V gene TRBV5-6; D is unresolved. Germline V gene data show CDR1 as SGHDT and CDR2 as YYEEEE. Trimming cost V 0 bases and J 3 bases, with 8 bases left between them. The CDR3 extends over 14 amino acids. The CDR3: CASSLDYGTDTQYF. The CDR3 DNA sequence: TGTGCCAGCAGCTTGGACTATGGGACAGATACGCAGTATTTT.

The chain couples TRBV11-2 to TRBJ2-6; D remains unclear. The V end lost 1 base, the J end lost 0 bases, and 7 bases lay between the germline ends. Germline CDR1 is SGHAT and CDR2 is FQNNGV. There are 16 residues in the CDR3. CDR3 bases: TGTGCCAGCAGCTTAGCTGCGAGCTCTGGGGCCAACGTCCTGACTTTC. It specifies CASSLAASSGANVLTF.